Listed here are 25 T cell receptor beta chains from one sample, sequenced in a study of blood T cell repertoires in COVID-19. Here immunoSEQ multiplex PCR was the method, and the copy in TCRdb shows in-frame clones only, minus some. The profile shows about 69,000 clones, roughly three quarters of them singletons. The sample consisted of peripheral blood. The receptors come from a human donor in a cohort sampled during active COVID-19.

This chain links TRBV19 with TRBJ1-5, with a possible D match to TRBD1 (6 bases). The germline gives CDR1 LNHDA, CDR2 SQIVND (reference sequence). Trimming pared 10 bases from V and 2 bases from J, leaving 15 bases between. The CDR3 is made up of 14 amino acids. The CDR3: CATRLGAGNQPQHF. DNA of the CDR3: TGTGCCACCCGTCTGGGGGCGGGCAATCAGCCCCAGCATTTT.

This clone showed up just once. The V call is TRBV10-3, the J call TRBJ2-7; 11 nucleotides agree with TRBD2. The germline CDR1 and CDR2 sequences are ENHRY and SYGVKD. The ends lost 8 bases at V and 2 bases at J; junction bases unmatched: 8. The CDR3 is 15 amino acids. CDR3 sequence: CAIGGASGGTYEQYF. The CDR3 nucleotides are TGTGCCATCGGAGGGGCTAGCGGGGGGACCTACGAGCAGTACTTC.

The CDR3 DNA reads as TGCGCCAGCAGCTTGGCCTGGGACAGGGGGCCTGGCGAGCAGTACTTC. Translated: CASSLAWDRGPGEQYF. This sequence joins TRBV5-1 and TRBJ2-7; TRBD1 agrees at 12 bases. The V and J ends lost 0 bases and 6 bases, in that order; junction bases with no gene match: 7. Per the germline V gene, CDR1 is SGHRS and CDR2 is YFSETQ. The CDR3 is 16 residues long. Full variable domain (remainder filled in from reference TRBV5-1 and TRBJ2-7): KAGVTQTPRYLIKTRGQQVTLSCSPISGHRSVSWYQQTPGQGLQFLFEYFSETQRNKGNFPGRFSGRQFSNSRSEMNVSTLELGDSALYLCASSLAWDRGPGEQYFGPGTRLTVT.

In this sample, this clone turned up once. The V and J genes are TRBV5-4 and TRBJ2-2, with TRBD1 as a possible D gene (6 bases). The CDR3 has 15 amino acids. Germline V CDR1 and CDR2: SGHNT, YYREEE (reference sequence). The V end was cut by 5 bases, the J end by 5 bases, with 16 bases between. The DNA for the CDR3 is TGTGCCAGCAGTTCTTTCAGGGGAAATACCGGGGAGCTGTTTTTT. As protein: CASSSFRGNTGELFF.

The chain has TRBV6-5 and TRBJ1-1; no clear D gene. The germline V gene has CDR1 MNHEY and CDR2 SVGAGI. V was trimmed by 8 bases and J by 7 bases, leaving 11 bases between them. The CDR3 contains 11 residues. Here the CDR3 DNA reads TGTGCCAGCGGATTGGGAGTTGAAGCTTTCTTT. Protein sequence: CASGLGVEAFF.

The chain is built from TRBV6-5 and TRBJ2-6; the D is unclear. Trimming shortened V by 2 bases and J by 1 base, and 3 bases separated the two germline ends. The CDR3 is 14 amino acids. Germline loops: CDR1 MNHEY, CDR2 SVGAGI. The DNA of the CDR3 is TGTGCCAGCAGTTACGTATCTGGGGCCAACGTCCTGACTTTC. Its protein product is CASSYVSGANVLTF.

This clone was counted many times. The CDR3 nucleotides are TGTGCCAGTAGTCTTAGCGGGGGTTACAATGAGCAGTTCTTC. This codes for CASSLSGGYNEQFF. The J gene is TRBJ2-1, the V gene TRBV19; 9 positions agree with TRBD2. CDR1 and CDR2 (germline): LNHDA, SQIVND (reference sequence). V lost 5 bases, J lost 4 bases, and 3 bases stayed unmatched. The CDR3 is made up of 14 amino acids. Full variable domain (remainder filled in from reference TRBV19 and TRBJ2-1): DGGITQSPKYLFRKEGQNVTLSCEQNLNHDAMYWYRQDPGQGLRLIYYSQIVNDFQKGDIAEGYSVSREKKESFPLTVTSAQKNPTAFYLCASSLSGGYNEQFFGPGTRLTVL.

This clone was seen a few times. V is TRBV7-9 and J is TRBJ1-2; D not certain. CDR3 length: 13 residues. CDR1 is SEHNR and CDR2 is FQNEAQ in the germline V gene (reference sequence). V was trimmed by 1 base and J by 2 bases, leaving 5 bases between them. CDR3 protein: CASSLDGNYGYTF. CDR3 bases: TGTGCCAGCAGCTTAGACGGGAACTATGGCTACACCTTC.

This chain links TRBV24-1 with TRBJ2-5; 10 nucleotides align to TRBD1. The CDR3 loop spans 16 amino acids. V trimming: 5 bases; J trimming: 4 bases; junction bases outside the gene matches: 9. The V gene's germline CDR1 is KGHDR and CDR2 SFDVKD. CDR3 sequence (DNA): TGTGCCACCAGTGTCTTGGGACAGGGGCAGTTAGAGACCCAGTACTTC. Translated: CATSVLGQGQLETQYF.

V and J are TRBV24-1 and TRBJ2-2; D uncertain. The V end was cut by 3 bases, the J end by 5 bases, with 9 bases between. The germline gives CDR1 KGHDR, CDR2 SFDVKD. CDR3 size: 14 residues. The CDR3: CATSDPPQTGELFF. CDR3 sequence (DNA): TGTGCCACCAGTGATCCCCCCCAAACCGGGGAGCTGTTTTTT.

The rearrangement joins TRBV3-1 (or the pseudogene TRBV3-2) to TRBJ2-7; tentative D call: TRBD1 (7 bases). Germline V CDR1 and CDR2: LGHDT, YNNKEL (reference sequence). Trimming left V 3 bases short and J 4 bases short, with 13 bases between. CDR3 length equals 14 residues. This chain's CDR3 is CASSQEGASYEQYF. The DNA for the CDR3 is TGTGCCAGCAGCCAGGAGGGGGCTAGTTACGAGCAGTACTTC.

This clone was seen a few times. The rearrangement uses TRBV6-5 and TRBJ1-6, with no clear D. V lost 8 bases to trimming and J lost 6 bases, with 14 bases between them. Germline assignment: CDR1 MNHEY and CDR2 SVGAGI. The CDR3 loop spans 14 amino acids. CDR3 sequence (DNA): TGTGCCAGCGTAGGCAGGCGGGCTAATTCACCCCTCCACTTT. Translated, it gives CASVGRRANSPLHF.

The table lists this clone with a count of one. The V call is TRBV19, the J call TRBJ1-4; 8 bases match TRBD1. The length of the CDR3 is 15 residues. V lost 2 bases, J lost 10 bases, and 9 bases stayed unmatched. Germline CDR1 and CDR2: LNHDA and SQIVND (reference sequence). CDR3 protein: CASSILDTGTGKLFF. In nucleotides, the CDR3 is TGTGCCAGTAGTATACTGGATACCGGGACAGGAAAACTGTTTTTT.

The V call is TRBV14, the J call TRBJ2-3; 7 bases map to TRBD1. V dropped 3 bases and J dropped 1; count of bases not matched to a gene: 1. There are 14 residues in the CDR3. Germline lookup yields CDR1 SGHDN and CDR2 FVKESK. CDR3 amino acids: CASSQGTGTDTQYF. Written as DNA, the CDR3 is TGTGCCAGCAGCCAGGGGACAGGCACAGATACGCAGTATTTT.

V usage is TRBV6-5 and J usage is TRBJ2-2, with TRBD1 identical over 7 bases. With 4 bases clipped from V and 1 base from J, the junction kept 6 bases outside the gene matches. Germline V gene lookup returns CDR1 MNHEY and CDR2 SVGAGI. The CDR3 runs 16 residues. The CDR3 loop is CASSSSGGRNTGELFF. The CDR3, as DNA: TGTGCCAGCAGTTCGTCAGGGGGAAGGAACACCGGGGAGCTGTTTTTT.

This clone is a singleton in its sample. V usage is TRBV4-1 and J usage is TRBJ2-7; 11 bases are shared with TRBD2. This CDR3 has 16 residues. Trimming took 3 bases from V and 4 from J; bases not matched to a gene: 8. Germline CDR1 MGHRA, CDR2 YSYEKL. This chain's CDR3 is CASSQVLAGEIYEQYF. For the CDR3, the DNA is TGCGCCAGCAGCCAGGTACTAGCGGGAGAGATTTACGAGCAGTACTTC.

The chain couples TRBV27 to TRBJ2-1; a weak D match, TRBD1 (7 bases). Trimming pared 6 bases from V and 9 bases from J, leaving 24 bases between. This CDR3 contains 16 residues. CDR1 and CDR2 from the germline V gene are MNHEY and SMNVEV (reference sequence). The DNA of the CDR3 is TGTGCCAGCAGCTCCTCCGGGACCACGGAGGGGGCTGAGCAGTTCTTC. Translated, it gives CASSSSGTTEGAEQFF.

This clone was recorded once. The CDR3, as DNA: TGTGCCAGCAGTTACTCGAGGCAGGGTGGGCCCGGGGAGCTGTTTTTT. Encoded protein: CASSYSRQGGPGELFF. The V gene is TRBV6-6, the J gene TRBJ2-2; maybe TRBD1 (5 bases). CDR3 length: 16 residues. Between the trimmed V and J ends, which lost 0 bases and 6 bases, there was a span of 14 bases. Germline V gene lookup returns CDR1 MNHNY and CDR2 SVGAGI (reference sequence).

A single count supports this clone. The chain carries TRBV5-1 and TRBJ2-5; the D is unclear. V was clipped by 0 bases and J by 5 bases, with 11 bases between them. Germline CDR1 SGHRS, CDR2 YFSETQ. The CDR3 is made up of 14 amino acids. The CDR3 nucleotides read TGCGCCAGCAGCTTGGCCGAGGCCGGGGAGACCCAGTACTTC. It yields the protein CASSLAEAGETQYF. The variable domain in full, with the rest retrieved from reference TRBV5-1 and TRBJ2-5, is KAGVTQTPRYLIKTRGQQVTLSCSPISGHRSVSWYQQTPGQGLQFLFEYFSETQRNKGNFPGRFSGRQFSNSRSEMNVSTLELGDSALYLCASSLAEAGETQYFGPGTRLLVL.

The table lists this clone with a few counts. This rearrangement joins TRBV7-9 to TRBJ1-6; tentatively, D is TRBD1 (5 bases). The V gene's germline CDR1 is SEHNR and CDR2 FQNEAQ (reference sequence). Trimming stripped 5 bases from V and 7 bases from J, with 15 bases between. The CDR3 extends over 15 amino acids. The CDR3 spells CASSRPTGGNSPLHF. The CDR3 DNA follows: TGTGCCAGCAGCAGACCTACAGGTGGGAATTCACCCCTCCACTTT.

This rearrangement joins TRBV2 to TRBJ2-7; 9 bases fit TRBD1. J was trimmed by 3 bases and V by 6 bases; bases with no gene match: 6. The germline V gene encodes CDR1 SNHLY and CDR2 FYNNEI. This CDR3 region has 14 residues. In DNA, the CDR3 is TGTGCCAGCAGGCGCGGGACAGGGAACTACGAGCAGTACTTC. Amino acid sequence: CASRRGTGNYEQYF.

This clone has a single count. This sequence joins TRBV7-2 and TRBJ2-3, with D perhaps matching TRBD2 (6 bases). The V and J ends lost 1 base and 5 bases respectively, with 10 bases between them. The length of the CDR3 is 14 residues. From germline, CDR1 is SGHTA and CDR2 FQGNSA. CDR3 amino acids: CASSLDAGLDTQYF. In nucleotides, the CDR3 is TGTGCCAGCAGCTTAGATGCGGGGTTAGATACGCAGTATTTT. Variable domain in full (rest from reference TRBV7-2 and TRBJ2-3): GAGVSQSPSNKVTEKGKDVELRCDPISGHTALYWYRQSLGQGLEFLIYFQGNSAPDKSGLPSDRFSAERTGGSVSTLTIQRTQQEDSAVYLCASSLDAGLDTQYFGPGTRLTVL.

CDR3 bases: TGTGCCAGCAGCTCAGGGGATCGTAGTTCACCCCTCCACTTT. It yields the protein CASSSGDRSSPLHF. The chain carries TRBV7-9 and TRBJ1-6; perhaps TRBD1 as D (6 bases). Germline values: CDR1 SEHNR, CDR2 FQNEAQ (reference sequence). The CDR3 totals 14 residues. Between the trimmed V and J ends, which lost 4 bases and 9 bases, there was a span of 13 bases.

The V gene is TRBV5-5, the J gene TRBJ2-1; D ambiguous. Germline assignment: CDR1 SGHKS and CDR2 YYEKEE (reference sequence). The V gene lost 0 bases and the J gene lost 4 bases, with 8 bases spanning the gap. This CDR3 spans 14 amino acids. The CDR3 reads CASSLANSYNEQFF. CDR3 DNA sequence: TGTGCCAGCAGCTTGGCCAACAGTTACAATGAGCAGTTCTTC.

CDR3 residues: CASSYSGTGLTYEQYF. CDR3 DNA sequence: TGTGCCAGCAGTTACTCGGGGACAGGACTTACCTACGAGCAGTACTTC. The chain carries TRBV6-5 and TRBJ2-7; 8 positions match TRBD1. Unmatched junction bases numbered 6, after V lost 0 bases and J lost 2 bases. The CDR3 is 16 amino acids. CDR1 and CDR2 from the germline V gene are MNHEY and SVGAGI.